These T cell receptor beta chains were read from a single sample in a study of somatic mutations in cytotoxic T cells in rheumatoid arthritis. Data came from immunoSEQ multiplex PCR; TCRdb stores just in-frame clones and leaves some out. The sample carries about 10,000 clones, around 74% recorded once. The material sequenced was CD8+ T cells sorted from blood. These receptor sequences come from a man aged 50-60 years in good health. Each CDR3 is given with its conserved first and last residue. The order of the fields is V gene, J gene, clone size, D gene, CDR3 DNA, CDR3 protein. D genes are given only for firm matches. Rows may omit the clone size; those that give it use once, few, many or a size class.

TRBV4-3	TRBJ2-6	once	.	TGCGCCAGCAGGGACAGATACCTCTCTGGGGCCAACATCCTGACTTTC	CASRDRYLSGANILTF
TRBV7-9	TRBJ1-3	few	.	TGTGCCAGCAGCTTAACCCCCGGAGGCAGGCACTCTGGAAACACCATATATTTT	CASSLTPGGRHSGNTIYF
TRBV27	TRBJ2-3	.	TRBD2	TGTGCCAGCAGTTCACTAGCGGGGGGCCCGGGGGATACGCAGTATTTT	CASSSLAGGPGDTQYF
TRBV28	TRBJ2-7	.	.	TGTGCCAGCTCCCCCCCGGCAGGCGTCTCCTACGAGCAGTACTTC	CASSPPAGVSYEQYF
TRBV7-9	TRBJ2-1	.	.	TGTGCCAGCAGCGTGGCTAGCTCCTACAATGAGCAGTTCTTC	CASSVASSYNEQFF
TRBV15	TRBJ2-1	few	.	TGTGCCACCAGCGATGGACTACACAATGAGCAGTTCTTC	CATSDGLHNEQFF
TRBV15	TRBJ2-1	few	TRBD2	TGTGCCACCAGCAGAGAGGGGCTAGCGGGAGAAAGGAATGAGCAGTTCTTC	CATSREGLAGERNEQFF
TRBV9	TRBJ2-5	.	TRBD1	TGTGCCAGCAGCCACGACAGGGATGAACCCCAAGAGACCCAGTACTTC	CASSHDRDEPQETQYF
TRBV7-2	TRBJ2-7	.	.	TGTGCCAGCAGCTCCCTCTGGGGGACTGCCTCCTACGAGCAGTACTTC	CASSSLWGTASYEQYF
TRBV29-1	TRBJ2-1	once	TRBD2	TGCAGCGTTGTGTCTAGCGGGGGGGGCCCATGGTTCTTC	CSVVSSGGGPWFF
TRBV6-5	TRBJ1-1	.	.	TGTGCCAGCAGTTACTCGAGAGGGGGGGACGCTGAAGCTTTCTTT	CASSYSRGGDAEAFF
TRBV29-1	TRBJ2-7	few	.	TGCAGCGTTGAACAGGGGTTCCACGAGCAGTACTTC	CSVEQGFHEQYF
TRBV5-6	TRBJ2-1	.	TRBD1	TGTGCCAGCACCTTGACAGGGGGCTCGGGTGGCAATGAGCAGTTCTTC	CASTLTGGSGGNEQFF
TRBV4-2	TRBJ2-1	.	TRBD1	TGTGCCAGCAGCCAAGATTGGGGGACAGGATACAATGAGCAGTTCTTC	CASSQDWGTGYNEQFF
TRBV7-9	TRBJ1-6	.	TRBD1	TGTGCCAGCAGGGGCCAGACAGGGGGACTCCATTCACCCCTCCACTTT	CASRGQTGGLHSPLHF
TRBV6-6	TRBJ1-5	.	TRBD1	TGTGCCAGCACTCACCTCCGGGACAGAACAAATCAGCCCCAGCATTTT	CASTHLRDRTNQPQHF
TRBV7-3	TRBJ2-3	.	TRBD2	TGTGCCAGCAGCCTCACCCTAGCGGGAGGGAACACAGATACGCAGTATTTT	CASSLTLAGGNTDTQYF
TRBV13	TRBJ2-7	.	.	TGTGCCAGCAGCTTAATAACACTTGGGCAGGGGGGACACGAGCAGTACTTC	CASSLITLGQGGHEQYF
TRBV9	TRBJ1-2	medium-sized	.	TGTGCCAGCAGCGGTCGGGGAATGGAGGAACTCTATGGCTACACCTTC	CASSGRGMEELYGYTF
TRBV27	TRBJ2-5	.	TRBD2	TGTGCCAGCAGTCCCCACCAGATCATTAGCGGGAGGGGAGAGACCCAGTACTTC	CASSPHQIISGRGETQYF
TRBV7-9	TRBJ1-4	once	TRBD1	TGTGCCAGCAGCTTTGACAGGGATGGAACTAATGAAAAACTGTTTTTT	CASSFDRDGTNEKLFF
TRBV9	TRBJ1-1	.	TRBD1	TGTGCCAGCAGCGTAGAAGGGACAGGGGCCACTGAAGCTTTCTTT	CASSVEGTGATEAFF
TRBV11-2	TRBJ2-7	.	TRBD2	TGTGCCAGCAGCTTAGATAGCGGGAGTCACTACGAGCAGTACTTC	CASSLDSGSHYEQYF
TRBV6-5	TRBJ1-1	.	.	TGTGCCAGCAGACTAGGGAACACTGAAGCTTTCTTT	CASRLGNTEAFF
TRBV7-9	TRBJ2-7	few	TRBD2	TGTGCCAGCAGCTCCGGACTAGTGGATTTCCTCGAGCAGTACTTC	CASSSGLVDFLEQYF
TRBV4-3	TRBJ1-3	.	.	TGCGCCAGCAGCCGCAACTGGGGACAAACTGGAAACACCATATATTTT	CASSRNWGQTGNTIYF
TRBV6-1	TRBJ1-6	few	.	TGTGCCAGCAGACGGGGCTCCTATAATTCACCCCTCCACTTT	CASRRGSYNSPLHF
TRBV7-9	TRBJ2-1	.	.	TGTGCCAGCAGCTCCCCTGAAAGCGGGTATTACAATGAGCAGTTCTTC	CASSSPESGYYNEQFF
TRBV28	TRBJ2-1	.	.	TGTGCCAGCACCTTAGCGGTCTCCTACAATGAGCAGTTCTTC	CASTLAVSYNEQFF
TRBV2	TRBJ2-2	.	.	TGTGCCATCCCGCAGGGGTTTGTCGGTTCCGGGGAGCTGTTTTTT	CAIPQGFVGSGELFF
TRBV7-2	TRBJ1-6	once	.	TGTGCCAGCAGCCTCTTAACCCCCACATCCTATAATTCACCCCTCCACTTT	CASSLLTPTSYNSPLHF
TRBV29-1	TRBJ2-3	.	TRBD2	TGCAGCGTTGAAGTTAGCGGGGGTCGCACAGATACGCAGTATTTT	CSVEVSGGRTDTQYF
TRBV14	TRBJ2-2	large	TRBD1	TGTGCCAGCAGCCAAGATACAGGGGGCTTAAGAGGCGGGGAGCTGTTTTTT	CASSQDTGGLRGGELFF
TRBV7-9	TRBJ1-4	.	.	TGTGCCAGCAGCTTAGTTGGGCGGGGAGATGAAAAACTGTTTTTT	CASSLVGRGDEKLFF
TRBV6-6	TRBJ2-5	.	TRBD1	TGTGCCAGCAGTTACTTAGGGGGCAAACAAGAGACCCAGTACTTC	CASSYLGGKQETQYF
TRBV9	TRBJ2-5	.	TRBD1	TGTGCCAGCAGCGTAGGGAGGGACAGGGGATTTATTCTGGAGACCCAGTACTTC	CASSVGRDRGFILETQYF
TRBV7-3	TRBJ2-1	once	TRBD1	TGTGCCAGCAGCGCTAGACAGGGGAACTACAATGAGCAGTTCTTC	CASSARQGNYNEQFF
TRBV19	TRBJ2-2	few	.	TGTGCCAGTAGTATCGTAGTAAACGGGGAGCTGTTTTTT	CASSIVVNGELFF
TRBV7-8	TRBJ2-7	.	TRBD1	TGTGCCAGCAGCGCGCCACAGGGGTATTACGAGCAGTACTTC	CASSAPQGYYEQYF
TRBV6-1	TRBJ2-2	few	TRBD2	TGTGCCAGCAGGGGGACTAGCGGGGGAGCCGGGGAGCTGTTTTTT	CASRGTSGGAGELFF
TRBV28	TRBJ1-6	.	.	TGTGCCAGCACCTTCTCGGCAGGGATTGGACCCCTCCACTTT	CASTFSAGIGPLHF
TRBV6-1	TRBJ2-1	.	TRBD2	TGTGCCAGTAGACTAGCGGGGGGTAATGAGCAGTTCTTC	CASRLAGGNEQFF
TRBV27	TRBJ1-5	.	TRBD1	TGTGCCAGCAGATTGACAGGGAGGTCGGGCAATCAGCCCCAGCATTTT	CASRLTGRSGNQPQHF